This T cell receptor beta chain stems from a study of PD-1 blockade in classical Hodgkin lymphoma. The germline CDR1 and CDR2 sequences are SQVTM and ANQGSEA. CDR3 size: 13 residues. Trimming shortened V by 4 bases and J by 0 bases, and 10 bases separated the two germline ends. The data were produced by immunoSEQ multiplex PCR, yet TCRdb's version contains in-frame clones alone and is incomplete. The table includes tens of thousands of clones, 90% detected once. The time point was: newly diagnosed, previously untreated cHL patient sample. CD4+ T cells were purified from thawed PBMCs by negative selection.

The sample was CD4+ T cells from blood. This chain joins TRBV29-1 and TRBJ2-7; D not resolved. This sequence originates from a human donor with classical Hodgkin lymphoma. The CDR3 DNA reads as TGCAGCGTTGTGGCGAAAAGCTCCTACGAGCAGTACTTC. This codes for CSVVAKSSYEQYF.